This is a list of T cell receptor beta chains from one sample in a study of T cell responses to AZD1222 COVID-19 vaccine. Profiled with immunoSEQ multiplex PCR; TCRdb holds only in-frame clones, not every one. This repertoire shows about 140,000 clones, approximately 84% found once; its top ten account for approximately 4%. The specimen was peripheral blood, collected on day 0 of AZD1222 vaccination. Source of these receptors: an adult in good health. Each CDR3 is given with its conserved first and last residue. The order of the fields is clone size, J gene, CDR3 length, D gene, V gene, CDR3 DNA, CDR3 protein. A D gene is named only where the DNA matches it firmly. Expanded clones are given a class, and other clones once, few, many or no size at all.

size: once; J: TRBJ1-2; length: 14; D: NA; V: TRBV3-1/TRBV3-2; DNA: TGTGCCAGCAGCCAAGGGGGGCGAAACTATGGCTACACCTTC; CDR3: CASSQGGRNYGYTF
size: once; J: TRBJ1-1; length: 12; D: NA; V: TRBV11-1; DNA: TGTGCCAGCAGTAGAGTTAACACTGAAGCTTTCTTT; CDR3: CASSRVNTEAFF
size: NA; J: TRBJ1-1; length: 17; D: NA; V: TRBV15; DNA: TGTGCCACCAGCAGAGACCATTCGGGGCCTAGGAACACTGAAGCTTTCTTT; CDR3: CATSRDHSGPRNTEAFF
size: NA; J: TRBJ2-7; length: 13; D: NA; V: TRBV18; DNA: TGTGCCAGCTCACGGCAGTCCTCCTACGAGCAGTACTTC; CDR3: CASSRQSSYEQYF
size: NA; J: TRBJ1-2; length: 15; D: TRBD1; V: TRBV28; DNA: TGTGCCAGCAGTTTCGCGGGGACAGGGCAATATGGCTACACCTTC; CDR3: CASSFAGTGQYGYTF
size: NA; J: TRBJ1-1; length: 15; D: NA; V: TRBV19; DNA: TGTGCCAGTAGTATGTCCCGACCGGGAGAAACTGAAGCTTTCTTT; CDR3: CASSMSRPGETEAFF
size: NA; J: TRBJ2-7; length: 13; D: NA; V: TRBV19; DNA: TGTGCCAGTAGTATAGGGGGATTCTACGAGCAGTACTTC; CDR3: CASSIGGFYEQYF
size: NA; J: TRBJ1-6; length: 16; D: NA; V: TRBV30; DNA: TGTGCCTGGAGCCCGGGAGATGGGCGGTATAATTCACCCCTCCACTTT; CDR3: CAWSPGDGRYNSPLHF
size: NA; J: TRBJ2-2; length: 14; D: TRBD1; V: TRBV5-1; DNA: TGCGCCAGCAGCACAGGGACAGGGACCGGGGAGCTGTTTTTT; CDR3: CASSTGTGTGELFF
size: NA; J: TRBJ2-7; length: 15; D: TRBD1; V: TRBV28; DNA: TGTGCCAGCAGTTCCCAATCTGACAGGGTGTACGAGCAGTACTTC; CDR3: CASSSQSDRVYEQYF
size: NA; J: TRBJ1-2; length: 14; D: NA; V: TRBV12-5; DNA: TGTGCTAGTGGTTCCTCAGGGTCCTTCTATGGCTACACCTTC; CDR3: CASGSSGSFYGYTF
size: NA; J: TRBJ1-6; length: 12; D: NA; V: TRBV4-1; DNA: TGCGCCAGCAGCCAAGTAGGTTCACCCCTCCACTTT; CDR3: CASSQVGSPLHF
size: once; J: TRBJ2-5; length: 15; D: NA; V: TRBV9; DNA: TGTGCCAGCAGCGTAGCATCTAGGGTGGAAGAGACCCAGTACTTC; CDR3: CASSVASRVEETQYF
size: NA; J: TRBJ1-1; length: 14; D: TRBD1; V: TRBV5-1; DNA: TGCGCCAGCAGCTTAGTGACAGGGGTCACTGAAGCTTTCTTT; CDR3: CASSLVTGVTEAFF
size: NA; J: TRBJ1-1; length: 11; D: NA; V: TRBV28; DNA: TGTGCCAGCAGTTTCAACACTGAAGCTTTCTTT; CDR3: CASSFNTEAFF
size: NA; J: TRBJ1-6; length: 16; D: TRBD1; V: TRBV14; DNA: TGTGCCAGCAGCCGCCGGGGACAGGGGGCCAATTCACCCCTCCACTTT; CDR3: CASSRRGQGANSPLHF
size: few; J: TRBJ1-3; length: 17; D: NA; V: TRBV3-1/TRBV3-2; DNA: TGTGCCAGCAGCCAGGTGGGGACTGGGTACTCTGGAAACACCATATATTTT; CDR3: CASSQVGTGYSGNTIYF
size: NA; J: TRBJ1-1; length: 14; D: NA; V: TRBV5-1; DNA: TGCGCCAGCAGCTTTACAGTGGCGAACACTGAAGCTTTCTTT; CDR3: CASSFTVANTEAFF